This T cell receptor (beta chain) was captured in a study of cytomegalovirus exposure and HLA in healthy donors. In the PCR, 60 Vbeta and 13 Jbeta primers were used. Using immunoSEQ multiplex PCR, the repertoire was profiled, and TCRdb retains in-frame clones only, with some absent. The table lists approximately 200,000 clones, 79% of them singletons. This clone was counted once. Its antigen is not known. CDR3 length: 11 residues. The ends lost 8 bases at V and 4 bases at J; junction bases unmatched: 1. Per germline, CDR1 MGHDK and CDR2 SYGVNS. The study, taken as a whole, reports: The classifier reportedly diagnosed cytomegalovirus status with high specificity and sensitivity. Later analysis showed TCR association rates varying by HLA locus, highest for DRB1 and lowest for HLA-C. In an earlier analysis, about 87% or about 30%: the productive usage of most TCR beta V segments.

This TCR was recovered from a woman between 18 and 29 years old in good health and CMV-seronegative. The source material was PBMCs. The rearrangement links TRBV25-1 to TRBJ1-1; 7 positions match TRBD1. The CDR3 here is CASAGGTEAFF. CDR3 coding DNA: TGTGCCAGCGCAGGGGGCACTGAAGCTTTCTTT. The entire variable domain, with the rest obtained from reference TRBV25-1 and TRBJ1-1, is as follows: EADIYQTPRYLVIGTGKKITLECSQTMGHDKMYWYQQDPGMELHLIHYSYGVNSTEKGDLSSESTVSRIRTEHFPLTLESARPSHTSQYLCASAGGTEAFFGQGTRLTVV.